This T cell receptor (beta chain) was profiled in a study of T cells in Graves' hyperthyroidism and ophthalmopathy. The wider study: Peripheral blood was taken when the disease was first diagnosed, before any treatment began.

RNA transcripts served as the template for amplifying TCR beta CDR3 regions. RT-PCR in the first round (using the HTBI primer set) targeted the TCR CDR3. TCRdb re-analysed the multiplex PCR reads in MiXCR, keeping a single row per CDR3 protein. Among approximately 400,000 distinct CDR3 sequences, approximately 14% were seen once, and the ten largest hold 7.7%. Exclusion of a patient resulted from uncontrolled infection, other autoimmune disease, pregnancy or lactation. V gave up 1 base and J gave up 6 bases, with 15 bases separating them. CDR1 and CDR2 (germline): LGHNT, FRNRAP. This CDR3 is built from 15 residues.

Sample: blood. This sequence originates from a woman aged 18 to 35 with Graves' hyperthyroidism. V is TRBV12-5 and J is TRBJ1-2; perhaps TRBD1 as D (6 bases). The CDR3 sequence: CASGLGGGARDGYTF. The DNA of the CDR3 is TGTGCTAGTGGTTTGGGGGGGGGGGCGCGTGATGGCTACACCTTC.